What follows is one T cell receptor beta chain and its context. What it binds is not known. The germline V gene encodes CDR1 SQVTM and CDR2 ANQGSEA. CDR3 length equals 13 residues. This sample is part of a study of CXCR3-negative and CXCR3-positive naive CD8 T cells. Study findings and constraints: Naive cells positive for CXCR3 carried more hydrophobic TRB CDR3s than CXCR3-negative ones. The TRBV-TRBJ usage of naive CXCR3-negative and CXCR3-positive cells was similar, but that of memory cells differed.

Libraries were UMI-labeled 5' RACE TRB cDNA. No DNA is given; TCRdb re-called the 5' RACE reads and lists each CDR3 protein once. The sample totals about 130,000 distinct CDR3 sequences. The sample was naive CXCR3- CD8+ T cells from blood. Specified subset: CD45RO-CCR7+CD27+CD95- naive CD8+ T cells lacking CXCR3 (TNR3-). V gene TRBV29-1 combines with J gene TRBJ2-7. The source is a human donor in good health. Some clones in this sample may be carry-over from other donors' samples. CDR3 amino acids: CSVEVSGSYEQYF.